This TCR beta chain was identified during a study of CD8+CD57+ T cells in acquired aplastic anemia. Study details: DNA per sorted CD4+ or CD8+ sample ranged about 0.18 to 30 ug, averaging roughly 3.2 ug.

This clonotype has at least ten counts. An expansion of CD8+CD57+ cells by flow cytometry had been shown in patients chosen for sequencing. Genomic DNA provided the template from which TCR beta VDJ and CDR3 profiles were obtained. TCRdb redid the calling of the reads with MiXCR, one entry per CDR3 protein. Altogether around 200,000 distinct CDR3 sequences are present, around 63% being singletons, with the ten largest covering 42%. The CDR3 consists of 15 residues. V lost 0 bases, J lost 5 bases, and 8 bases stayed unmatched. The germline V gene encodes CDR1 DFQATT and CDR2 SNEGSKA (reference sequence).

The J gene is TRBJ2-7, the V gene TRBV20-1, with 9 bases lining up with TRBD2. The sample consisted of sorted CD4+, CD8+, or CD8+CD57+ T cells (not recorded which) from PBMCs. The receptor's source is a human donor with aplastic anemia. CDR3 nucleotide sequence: TGCAGTGCTAGAGAAGGGACTAGCTCCACCCACGAGCAGTACTTC. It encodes CSAREGTSSTHEQYF.